This TCR beta chain comes out of a study of blood T cell repertoires in COVID-19. Study details: Whether acute or convalescent, the COVID-19 samples came from the United States, Italy and Spain. T cells, B-cell-depleted T cells, or PBMCs provided the cDNA or gDNA that served as material.

Under the authors' procedure: Estimation of nucleated cell counts relied on the amplification of reference gene primers. Assay: immunoSEQ multiplex PCR; the TCRdb copy retains only in-frame clones and omits some. The DNA gave D and trimming, while V, J and clone size come from that table. Of about 130,000 clones listed, about 86% are singletons. This clone was counted once. The length of the CDR3 is 19 residues. Germline CDR1 reads LGHDT; CDR2 reads YNNKEL (reference sequence). The J segment lost 0 bases and the V segment lost 0 bases, leaving 10 bases of the junction unmatched. This TCR came from a woman aged 50 to 60 who had recovered from COVID-19. Sequencing was performed on peripheral blood. The rearrangement links TRBV3-1 (or the pseudogene TRBV3-2) to TRBJ2-7; 11 nucleotides align to TRBD2. For the CDR3, the DNA is TGTGCCAGCAGCCAAGAGCCTTCAGGGACTAGCGGCCACTCCTACGAGCAGTACTTC. This codes for CASSQEPSGTSGHSYEQYF.